Shown below are 18 T cell receptor beta chains from a single sample sequenced in a study of Ad26.COV2.S vaccination and SARS-CoV-2 variants (TCRdb year 2021). Receptors were amplified or captured by the immunoSEQ multiplex PCR assay. TCRdb stores this immuneACCESS table with in-frame sequences only. Part of the clones is absent; in the studies checked, under half of the shortfall reflects unresolved V genes, and no reason is known for the rest. In this sample the table shows about 680,000 clones, roughly 90% of which occur a single time. The leading ten clones occupy 1.5% of the sample. According to the study, the label for this sample's treatment or condition signals: about 20 received Ad26.COV2.S at low or high dose, single or two shots; roughly five received placebo; per-sample allocation not given. For vaccine and placebo recipients, repertoires were sequenced using samples collected on day 63 after the first injection.

This specimen consisted of peripheral blood, obtained in a trial of Ad26.COV2.S vaccine versus placebo. The receptor source for this set is a person between 18 and 59 years old who received the Ad26.COV2.S COVID-19 vaccine or a placebo.

The chain links TRBV2 to TRBJ2-5, with D tentatively TRBD2 (6 bases). CDR3 size: 15 residues. Germline CDR1 and CDR2: SNHLY and FYNNEI. The V end was cut by 5 bases, the J end by 4 bases, with 17 bases between. The CDR3 nucleotides read TGTGCCAGCAGTACTCAGGAGGGGCGCATAGAGACCCAGTACTTC. Translating gives CASSTQEGRIETQYF.

About this clone itself: Other DNA sequences in this sample translate to the same CDR3. The chain uses TRBV6-2 or TRBV6-3 and TRBJ1-5; D is unclear. Trimming stripped 2 bases from V and 2 bases from J, with 1 base between. This CDR3 contains 12 residues. Germline V CDR1 and CDR2: MNHEY, SVGEGT. The CDR3 spells CASSYGNQPQHF. CDR3 sequence (DNA): TGTGCCAGCAGTTACGGCAATCAGCCCCAGCATTTT.

The V call is TRBV5-4, the J call TRBJ1-4, with D hard to call. Trimming removed 0 bases from V and 5 bases from J, with 5 bases in between. The germline gives CDR1 SGHNT, CDR2 YYREEE (reference sequence). The CDR3 runs to 13 residues. CDR3 region: CASSLGINEKLFF. CDR3 in DNA: TGTGCCAGCAGCTTGGGGATAAATGAAAAACTGTTTTTT.

The rearrangement uses TRBV24-1 and TRBJ2-1, with D possibly called TRBD1 or TRBD2 (5 bases each). V gave up 5 bases and J gave up 4 bases, with 17 bases separating them. The CDR3 is 16 amino acids. CDR1 KGHDR and CDR2 SFDVKD come from the germline V gene. The CDR3 nucleotides read TGTGCCACCAGTGGTGGGGGTAGTCGGGTTTACAATGAGCAGTTCTTC. Amino acid sequence: CATSGGGSRVYNEQFF.

The V and J genes are TRBV5-6 and TRBJ2-5; 8 bases are a match to TRBD1. The CDR3 has 13 amino acids. Germline V gives CDR1 SGHDT, CDR2 YYEEEE. The junction had 3 bases not matched to a gene; V was cut back by 4 bases and J by 4 bases. CDR3 region: CASSHGQGETQYF. CDR3 sequence (DNA): TGTGCCAGCAGCCACGGACAGGGAGAGACCCAGTACTTC. Supplemented by reference TRBV5-6 and TRBJ2-5, the full variable domain reads DAGVTQSPTHLIKTRGQQVTLRCSPKSGHDTVSWYQQALGQGPQFIFQYYEEEERQRGNFPDRFSGHQFPNYSSELNVNALLLGDSALYLCASSHGQGETQYFGPGTRLLVL.

The V and J genes are TRBV30 and TRBJ2-7; 9 nucleotides match TRBD2. The CDR3 has 15 amino acids. Per germline, CDR1 GTSNPN and CDR2 SVGIG (reference sequence). V shed 0 bases and J 2 bases; nucleotides not matched to a gene: 5. CDR3 bases: TGTGCCTGGAGTGTTAAGGTAGCGGGAGCCTACGAGCAGTACTTC. This encodes CAWSVKVAGAYEQYF.

This clone showed up just a few times. The genes are TRBV7-9 and TRBJ2-7; D is perhaps TRBD2 (5 bases). Per germline, CDR1 SEHNR and CDR2 FQNEAQ (reference sequence). Trimming removed 2 bases from V and 4 bases from J, with 18 bases in between. The CDR3 sequence is 16 residues long. CDR3 in amino acids: CASSLSTLVSGYEQYF. The DNA of the CDR3 is TGTGCCAGCAGCTTATCCACCCTCGTTTCGGGGTACGAGCAGTACTTC.

V usage is TRBV4-2 and J usage is TRBJ2-7; TRBD2 matches at 11 bases. Germline V gene data show CDR1 as LGHNA and CDR2 as YNFKEQ. Trimming cost V 0 bases and J 1 base; bases outside gene matches: 2. This CDR3 contains 16 residues. CDR3 in amino acids: CASSQDGTSGSYEQYF. In DNA, the CDR3 is TGTGCCAGCAGCCAAGATGGGACTAGCGGATCCTACGAGCAGTACTTC.

The CDR3 nucleotides read TGCGCCAGCAGCCAAACACAGGGACGTAACTATGGCTACACCTTC. Translated: CASSQTQGRNYGYTF. The J gene is TRBJ1-2, the V gene TRBV4-3, with D possibly being TRBD1 (6 bases). V was shortened by 2 bases and J by 1 base, with 11 bases between the two germline ends. The CDR3 is 15 residues long. Germline lookup yields CDR1 LGHNA and CDR2 YSLEER.

This clone came up once. The V gene is TRBV3-1 (or the pseudogene TRBV3-2), the J gene TRBJ1-5; D unresolved. Trimming left V 1 base short and J 7 bases short, with 8 bases between. CDR3 length: 13 residues. Germline V gives CDR1 LGHDT, CDR2 YNNKEL (reference sequence). The CDR3 DNA follows: TGTGCCAGCAGCCAAGGACGGGTACAGCCCCAGCATTTT. It codes for CASSQGRVQPQHF.

V gene TRBV25-1 combines with J gene TRBJ2-3; the match to TRBD1 covers 8 bases. The CDR3 totals 16 residues. Germline CDR1 MGHDK, CDR2 SYGVNS. V shed 0 bases, J shed 3 bases, and the junction held 5 bases outside the gene matches. CDR3 protein: CASSEYNRGATDTQYF. CDR3 DNA: TGTGCCAGCAGTGAATATAACAGGGGGGCAACAGATACGCAGTATTTT.

The J gene is TRBJ1-2, the V gene TRBV27; 10 bases match TRBD1. This CDR3 spans 16 amino acids. In germline, CDR1 is MNHEY, CDR2 SMNVEV (reference sequence). The V gene end was trimmed by 4 bases and the J gene end by 7 bases; junction bases not matched to a gene: 12. CDR3 protein: CASSSGAGTGVSGYTF. CDR3 DNA: TGTGCCAGCAGTTCTGGGGCCGGGACAGGGGTTTCTGGCTACACCTTC.

The chain is built from TRBV21-1 and TRBJ2-3. TRBV21-1 constitutes a pseudogene. The CDR3 length is 16 residues. CDR3 amino acids: CASSPNWGYSTDTQYF. DNA of the CDR3: TGTGCCAGCAGCCCCAATTGGGGGTATTCCACAGATACGCAGTATTTT.

The chain links TRBV5-1 to TRBJ1-2; 12 positions agree with TRBD1. V was pared by 3 bases and J by 1 base, with 4 bases of the junction left unmatched. The CDR3 totals 16 residues. Germline lookup yields CDR1 SGHRS and CDR2 YFSETQ. The CDR3 loop reads CASSWDRGRGNYGYTF. Written as DNA, the CDR3 is TGCGCCAGCAGCTGGGACAGGGGGCGCGGTAACTATGGCTACACCTTC.

V usage is TRBV2 and J usage is TRBJ1-6, with D tentatively TRBD1 (6 bases). The CDR3 contains 13 residues. Germline V gene lookup returns CDR1 SNHLY and CDR2 FYNNEI. The ends were cut back, 6 bases at V and 5 bases at J, with 8 bases in the middle. The CDR3 bases are TGTGCCAGCAGCAGACAGGATAATTCACCCCTCCACTTT. Its protein is CASSRQDNSPLHF.

Concerning this clone itself: This same CDR3 is encoded by further DNA sequences in the sample. The chain links TRBV7-2 to TRBJ1-1; D call uncertain. The CDR3 has 14 amino acids. Between the trimmed V and J ends, which lost 3 bases and 2 bases, there was a span of 10 bases. CDR1 SGHTA and CDR2 FQGNSA come from the germline V gene. The CDR3 reads CASSFYGLNTEAFF. The DNA of the CDR3 is TGTGCCAGCAGCTTTTACGGTTTAAACACTGAAGCTTTCTTT.

The chain has TRBV10-3 and TRBJ1-2, with unresolved D. Germline-derived CDR1 and CDR2 are ENHRY and SYGVKD. CDR3 length: 13 residues. Trimming removed 0 bases from V and 4 bases from J, with 6 bases in between. CDR3 nucleotide sequence: TGTGCCATCAGTGAGTCGCGGGGCTATGGCTACACCTTC. Translating it yields CAISESRGYGYTF.

The chain carries TRBV5-1 and TRBJ2-2; D is unclear. CDR3 length equals 14 residues. Germline CDR1 SGHRS, CDR2 YFSETQ. V was shortened by 4 bases and J by 4 bases, with 11 bases between the two germline ends. This CDR3 reads CASSPDGITGELFF. CDR3 coding DNA: TGCGCCAGCAGCCCGGACGGAATCACCGGGGAGCTGTTTTTT.